The 28 T cell receptor beta chains below all came from one sample that was sequenced in a study of blood T cell repertoires in COVID-19. Libraries were prepared by immunoSEQ multiplex PCR; TCRdb keeps only in-frame clonotypes and omits some of them. Of 75,000 to 90,000 clones listed, 60% to 80% are singletons. The sample taken for sequencing was peripheral blood. These receptors all come from a man between 60 and 75 years old with COVID-19, enrolled during active disease.

The gene calls are TRBV6-6 and TRBJ2-2; the match to TRBD2 covers 15 bases. Germline loops: CDR1 MNHNY, CDR2 SVGAGI (reference sequence). J was trimmed by 11 bases and V by 3 bases; bases with no gene match: 7. This CDR3 contains 16 residues. The CDR3 is CASSYLEGLAGGELFF. CDR3 nucleotides: TGTGCCAGCAGTTATTTAGAGGGACTAGCGGGGGGCGAGCTGTTTTTT.

This chain connects TRBV6-6 to TRBJ1-5; D is unresolved. Germline CDR1 and CDR2: MNHNY and SVGAGI (reference sequence). The length of the CDR3 is 17 residues. The V end lost 5 bases, the J end lost 4 bases, and 21 bases lay between the germline ends. DNA for the CDR3: TGTGCCAGCAGTCCACGTTGGAACACGGGGAATAATCAGCCCCAGCATTTT. Translated, it gives CASSPRWNTGNNQPQHF.

As concerns this clone: This sample also contains other DNA sequences that code for the same CDR3. This chain connects TRBV10-3 to TRBJ1-1; D is unresolved. V was shortened by 3 bases and J by 3 bases, with 8 bases between the two germline ends. The length of the CDR3 is 13 residues. CDR1 is ENHRY and CDR2 is SYGVKD in the germline V gene. CDR3 region: CAISDRGDTEAFF. In nucleotides, the CDR3 is TGTGCCATCAGTGATCGGGGAGACACTGAAGCTTTCTTT.

V gene TRBV11-2 combines with J gene TRBJ2-1; TRBD2 aligns across 14 bases. V lost 2 bases to trimming and J lost 1 base; unmatched junction nucleotides: 1. The CDR3 contains 17 residues. Germline-derived CDR1 and CDR2 are SGHAT and FQNNGV. The CDR3 region is CASSLWTSGGSYNEQFF. For the CDR3, the DNA is TGTGCCAGCAGCTTATGGACTAGCGGGGGGTCCTACAATGAGCAGTTCTTC.

This sequence joins TRBV10-2 and TRBJ2-5; TRBD2 matches at 12 bases. The V gene end was trimmed by 2 bases and the J gene end by 4 bases; junction bases not matched to a gene: 2. The CDR3 totals 15 residues. CDR1 and CDR2 (germline): WSHSY, SAAADI. For the CDR3, the DNA is TGCGCCAGCAGTGAGCGGGGACTAGCGGGAGAGACCCAGTACTTC. This sequence encodes CASSERGLAGETQYF.

V is TRBV5-1 and J is TRBJ2-3; 10 positions match TRBD2. The V gene end was trimmed by 0 bases and the J gene end by 4 bases; junction bases not matched to a gene: 8. This CDR3 is built from 17 residues. Germline CDR1 reads SGHRS; CDR2 reads YFSETQ. The CDR3 DNA reads TGCGCCAGCAGCTTGGGGAGGCTAGCGGGAGTTCCAGATACGCAGTATTTT. It specifies CASSLGRLAGVPDTQYF.

The J gene is TRBJ2-4, the V gene TRBV15, with no clear D. V was clipped by 6 bases and J by 7 bases, with 16 bases between them. Germline loops: CDR1 LNHNV, CDR2 YYDKDF (reference sequence). This CDR3 is built from 14 residues. The CDR3 region has the DNA TGTGCCACCAGAGATCTCGATGGCAGGAACATTCAGTACTTC. This encodes CATRDLDGRNIQYF.

The chain couples TRBV6-5 to TRBJ1-2; 7 bases match TRBD1. The germline V gene encodes CDR1 MNHEY and CDR2 SVGAGI. The CDR3 extends over 13 amino acids. J was trimmed by 0 bases and V by 10 bases; bases with no gene match: 5. The CDR3 protein is CATGTATNYGYTF. The CDR3 nucleotides read TGTGCCACCGGGACAGCAACTAACTATGGCTACACCTTC.

This clone was seen a few times. This chain uses TRBV19 with TRBJ2-3; D gene unclear. Germline CDR1 LNHDA, CDR2 SQIVND (reference sequence). The CDR3 has 12 residues. Trimming stripped 3 bases from V and 2 bases from J, with 3 bases between. CDR3 in amino acids: CASSMYTDTQYF. For the CDR3, the DNA is TGTGCCAGTAGTATGTACACAGATACGCAGTATTTT.

The rearrangement uses TRBV7-2 and TRBJ2-5, with D unresolved. Germline V gene lookup returns CDR1 SGHTA and CDR2 FQGNSA. V lost 3 bases and J 4 bases, leaving 12 bases between the germline ends. The CDR3 has 14 residues. As DNA, the CDR3 is TGTGCCAGCAGCTTCCGACTGAGCCCAGAGACCCAGTACTTC. It is translated as CASSFRLSPETQYF.

The V and J genes are TRBV29-1 and TRBJ2-3, with D maybe TRBD2 (6 bases). The CDR3 has 15 amino acids. Per the germline V gene, CDR1 is SQVTM and CDR2 is ANQGSEA. V dropped 2 bases and J dropped 2 bases, with 14 bases sitting between them. The CDR3 protein is CSVEKRLRDTDTQYF. CDR3 sequence (DNA): TGCAGCGTTGAAAAGAGGTTGCGGGACACAGATACGCAGTATTTT.

This sequence joins TRBV3-1 (or the pseudogene TRBV3-2) and TRBJ2-1; D not certain. V was trimmed by 2 bases and J by 4 bases, leaving 6 bases between them. The CDR3 consists of 13 residues. Germline-derived CDR1 and CDR2 are LGHDT and YNNKEL (reference sequence). CDR3 residues: CASSQPVYNEQFF. In nucleotides, the CDR3 is TGTGCCAGCAGCCAACCAGTATACAATGAGCAGTTCTTC.

The rearrangement links TRBV6-5 to TRBJ1-1; possible D gene TRBD1, 6 bases. CDR1 is MNHEY and CDR2 is SVGAGI in the germline V gene. The CDR3 covers 15 residues. V lost 7 bases and J 4 bases, leaving 19 bases between the germline ends. The CDR3 DNA sequence: TGTGCCAGCACACAGGGCGAAACTAGGGGCACTGAAGCTTTCTTT. It encodes CASTQGETRGTEAFF.

V usage is TRBV19 and J usage is TRBJ2-3, with 9 nucleotides matching TRBD1. Germline assignment: CDR1 LNHDA and CDR2 SQIVND (reference sequence). Unmatched junction bases numbered 15, after V lost 4 bases and J lost 1 base. This CDR3 comprises 19 residues. CDR3 DNA sequence: TGTGCCAGTAGTAAACCGGGACAGGGTCTTGTGGGGCGCACAGATACGCAGTATTTT. It translates to CASSKPGQGLVGRTDTQYF.

The chain's CDR3 is CASSFHGLAGITDTQYF. DNA of the CDR3: TGTGCCAGCAGCTTCCACGGACTAGCGGGGATCACAGATACGCAGTATTTT. The rearrangement uses TRBV7-9 and TRBJ2-3, with 12 bases fitting TRBD2. This CDR3 has 17 residues. CDR1 SEHNR and CDR2 FQNEAQ come from the germline V gene (reference sequence). V was pared by 3 bases and J by 2 bases, with 6 bases of the junction left unmatched. Using reference TRBV7-9 and TRBJ2-3 for the parts outside the CDR3, the full variable domain is DTGVSQNPRHKITKRGQNVTFRCDPISEHNRLYWYRQTLGQGPEFLTYFQNEAQLEKSRLLSDRFSAERPKGSFSTLEIQRTEQGDSAMYLCASSFHGLAGITDTQYFGPGTRLTVL.

The V gene is TRBV7-9, the J gene TRBJ1-3; 7 bases are shared with TRBD1. Germline-derived CDR1 and CDR2 are SEHNR and FQNEAQ (reference sequence). Germline trimming cut 5 bases from V and 4 bases from J; bases unmatched to any gene: 5. CDR3 length: 14 residues. CDR3 amino acids: CASSPGTEGNTIYF. CDR3 coding DNA: TGTGCCAGCAGCCCGGGGACAGAGGGAAACACCATATATTTT.

This clone was seen a few times. The V and J genes are TRBV4-1 and TRBJ1-2; 7 nucleotides align to TRBD1. Looked up from germline, CDR1 is MGHRA and CDR2 is YSYEKL. This CDR3 comprises 21 residues. V was clipped by 2 bases and J by 0 bases; unmatched bases: 21. CDR3 region: CASSQSRNPGQMIRANYGYTF. The DNA of the CDR3 is TGCGCCAGCAGCCAAAGCCGCAACCCGGGACAGATGATTAGAGCTAACTATGGCTACACCTTC.

The CDR3 reads CASSRTADGNYGYTF. In nucleotides, the CDR3 is TGTGCCAGCAGCCGGACAGCCGACGGGAACTATGGCTACACCTTC. The chain employs TRBV3-1 (or the pseudogene TRBV3-2) and TRBJ1-2, with D possibly matching TRBD1 (6 bases). V was shortened by 4 bases and J by 2 bases, with 14 bases between the two germline ends. Germline V gene lookup returns CDR1 LGHDT and CDR2 YNNKEL (reference sequence). The CDR3 runs to 15 residues.

This clone was detected once. This rearrangement joins TRBV3-1 (or the pseudogene TRBV3-2) to TRBJ1-1; the D gene is possibly TRBD1 (6 bases). Per germline, CDR1 LGHDT and CDR2 YNNKEL (reference sequence). V shed 2 bases and J shed 2 bases, with 9 bases lying between them. The CDR3 covers 14 residues. This CDR3 is CASSQSQGNTEAFF. CDR3 coding DNA: TGTGCCAGCAGCCAATCACAGGGCAACACTGAAGCTTTCTTT.

This clone was found a few times. The rearrangement links TRBV4-1 to TRBJ2-7; 10 bases match TRBD1. Looked up from germline, CDR1 is MGHRA and CDR2 is YSYEKL. Trimming cost V 5 bases and J 6 bases; bases outside gene matches: 10. The CDR3 covers 15 residues. The CDR3 region has the DNA TGCGCCAGCAGCAAGTCCGGGACAGGGGTCTCCGAGCAGTACTTC. Its protein is CASSKSGTGVSEQYF.

The chain couples TRBV2 to TRBJ1-2; 10 bases line up with TRBD1. The trim removed 5 bases at V and 7 bases at J, leaving 4 bases unmatched. Germline-derived CDR1 and CDR2 are SNHLY and FYNNEI. The CDR3 covers 13 residues. The CDR3 nucleotides are TGTGCCAGCAGTACGGGACAGGGGAGTGGCTACACCTTC. Translation: CASSTGQGSGYTF.

This chain links TRBV18 with TRBJ2-7; 7 bases agree with TRBD2. CDR1 and CDR2 from the germline V gene are KGHSH and LQKENI. Losses at the gene ends were 2 bases for V and 2 bases for J; bases not matched to a gene: 6. This CDR3 comprises 15 residues. The CDR3 DNA is TGTGCCAGCTCACCAGTACCAGGGACTACCTACGAGCAGTACTTC. Translation: CASSPVPGTTYEQYF.

This sequence joins TRBV5-6 and TRBJ1-5, with no clear D. Germline CDR1 is SGHDT and CDR2 is YYEEEE. With 4 bases removed from V and 2 bases from J, the gap between germline ends came to 16 bases. The CDR3 spans 16 residues. The CDR3 bases are TGTGCCAGCAGCGCCGACTCCTCCCGAGGCAATCAGCCCCAGCATTTT. This codes for CASSADSSRGNQPQHF.

The chain is built from TRBV2 and TRBJ1-5; TRBD1 matches at 9 bases. Germline values: CDR1 SNHLY, CDR2 FYNNEI. Trimming at V came to 1 base and at J to 5 bases, leaving 9 bases not matched to a gene. This CDR3 has 17 amino acids. For the CDR3, the DNA is TGTGCCAGCAGTGAAGAAGTGGGACAGGGTAACGATCAGCCCCAGCATTTT. As protein: CASSEEVGQGNDQPQHF.

This rearrangement joins TRBV5-4 to TRBJ2-5, with a tentative D call TRBD1 (6 bases). Per the germline V gene, CDR1 is SGHNT and CDR2 is YYREEE (reference sequence). V dropped 0 bases and J dropped 5 bases, with 8 bases sitting between them. The length of the CDR3 is 13 residues. CDR3 protein: CASSLDRAETQYF. The DNA for the CDR3 is TGTGCCAGCAGCTTGGACAGGGCTGAGACCCAGTACTTC.

The rearrangement links TRBV9 to TRBJ2-7; D might be TRBD2 (6 bases). Germline V gene data show CDR1 as SGDLS and CDR2 as YYNGEE. The CDR3 has 15 residues. The germline V and J ends were trimmed by 0 bases and 2 bases, with 12 bases remaining between them. CDR3 amino acids: CASSVGPSETYEQYF. The CDR3 DNA reads as TGTGCCAGCAGCGTAGGTCCTAGCGAAACCTACGAGCAGTACTTC.

CDR3 sequence reads: CAIPQTGPDTGELFF. CDR3 DNA sequence: TGTGCCATCCCGCAGACAGGACCCGACACCGGGGAGCTGTTTTTT. J is TRBJ2-2 and V is TRBV10-3; TRBD1 is a possible D gene (6 bases). The CDR3 is 15 amino acids. The germline V gene has CDR1 ENHRY and CDR2 SYGVKD. Deletions cut 8 bases from V and 3 bases from J, with 16 bases between.

The rearrangement joins TRBV5-8 to TRBJ1-5, with D maybe TRBD1 (5 bases). This CDR3 spans 14 amino acids. The ends were cut back, 8 bases at V and 2 bases at J, with 14 bases in the middle. Germline lookup yields CDR1 SGHTS and CDR2 YDEGEE. CDR3 region: CASLLPGRNQPQHF. For the CDR3, the DNA is TGTGCCAGTCTCCTTCCAGGGCGCAATCAGCCCCAGCATTTT.